This T cell receptor (beta chain) was obtained from a study of molecular identifiers for immune sequencing clone quantification. Trimming took 5 bases from V and 1 from J, leaving 8 bases between them. CDR3 length: 14 residues. CDR1 and CDR2 (germline): PRHDT, FYEKMQ (reference sequence). This clonotype was seen at least ten times. TCRdb itself ran the PCR reads through MiXCR, one entry per CDR3 protein. The sample holds about 320,000 distinct CDR3 sequences, under 25% seen once. This clonotype originated in a human donor in good health. Some libraries in this study had Jurkat cell RNA spiked in. Sequenced material: naive CD8+ T cells from blood, with Jurkat cell RNA spiked in. Subset of the sample: FACS-sorted CD8+CD4-CCR7+CD45RA+ naive T cells. The rearrangement joins TRBV13 to TRBJ2-2; D possibly corresponds to TRBD1 (5 bases). The CDR3: CASSPQVNTGELFF. In DNA form, the CDR3 reads TGTGCCAGCAGCCCACAGGTGAACACCGGGGAGCTGTTTTTT.